This T cell receptor beta chain was identified in a study of T cell clusters in autoimmune cytopenias. Study-level results: Primary autoimmune cytopenia patients seemingly lacked the physiological T cell clusters found in healthy donors. The T cell clusters came from computational analysis alone and lack functional validation.

Some 40,000 genome equivalents of blood DNA were amplified for TRB. This clonotype ranks as medium-sized in terms of frequency. Its antigen is not identified. TRB was amplified by touch-down multiplex PCR, primer pools A and B combined. Each CDR3 protein gets one entry in TCRdb, which reprocessed the multiplex PCR reads and gives no DNA. The sample data list about 3,100 distinct CDR3 sequences. The CDR3 covers 12 residues. Germline lookup yields CDR1 MNHEY and CDR2 SMNVEV (reference sequence). The source of this sequence is a human donor with an autoimmune cytopenia or autoimmune hepatitis (not recorded which). The chain couples TRBV27 to TRBJ2-7; TCRdb's D call, TRBD2, is unchecked because there is no DNA. Sequenced material: peripheral blood. The CDR3 sequence is CASSVGGNEQYF.